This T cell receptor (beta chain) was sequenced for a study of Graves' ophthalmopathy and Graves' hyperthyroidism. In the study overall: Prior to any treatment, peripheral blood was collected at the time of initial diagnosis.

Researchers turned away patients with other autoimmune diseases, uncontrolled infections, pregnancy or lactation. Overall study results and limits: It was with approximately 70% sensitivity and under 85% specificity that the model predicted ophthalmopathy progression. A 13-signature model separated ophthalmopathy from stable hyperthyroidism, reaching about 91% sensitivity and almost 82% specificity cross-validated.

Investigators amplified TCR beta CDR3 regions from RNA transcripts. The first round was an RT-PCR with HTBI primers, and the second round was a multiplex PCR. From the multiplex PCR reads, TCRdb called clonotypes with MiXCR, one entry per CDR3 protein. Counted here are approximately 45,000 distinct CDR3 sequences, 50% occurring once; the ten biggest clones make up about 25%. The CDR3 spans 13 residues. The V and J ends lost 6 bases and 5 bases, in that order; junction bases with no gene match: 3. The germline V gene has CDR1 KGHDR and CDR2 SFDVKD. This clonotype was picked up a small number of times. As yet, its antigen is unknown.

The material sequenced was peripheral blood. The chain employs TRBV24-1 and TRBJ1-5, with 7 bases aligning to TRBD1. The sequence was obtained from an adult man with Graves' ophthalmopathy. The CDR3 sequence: CATSPGGDQPQHF. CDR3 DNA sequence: TGTGCCACCAGTCCAGGGGGTGATCAGCCCCAGCATTTT.